This T cell receptor beta chain was captured by sequencing in a study of blood T cell repertoires in COVID-19. Study as a whole: Acute and convalescent COVID-19 samples came from the United States, Italy and Spain.

Under the authors' procedure: Counts of nucleated cells, estimated from reference gene primer amplification, were obtained. Repertoires were generated with immunoSEQ multiplex PCR, while TCRdb's copy carries only in-frame clones and drops some. V and J calls plus clone size are reproduced from that table; the DNA served to infer D and trimming. The sample holds about 360,000 clones; approximately 86% are singletons and the top ten take about 7%. Looked up from germline, CDR1 is MDHEN and CDR2 is SYDVKM. The CDR3 length is 16 residues. The V end was cut by 6 bases, the J end by 1 base, with 13 bases between.

The sample was peripheral blood. J is TRBJ1-6 and V is TRBV28; maybe TRBD1 (6 bases). The TCR originated in a woman aged 55 to 70 with COVID-19, enrolled during active disease. CDR3 residues: CASRIGGSSYNSPLHF. DNA for the CDR3: TGTGCCAGCAGGATAGGGGGAAGTTCCTATAATTCACCCCTCCACTTT. Together with reference TRBV28 and TRBJ1-6, the CDR3 gives the full variable domain: DVKVTQSSRYLVKRTGEKVFLECVQDMDHENMFWYRQDPGLGLRLIYFSYDVKMKEKGDIPEGYSVSREKKERFSLILESASTNQTSMYLCASRIGGSSYNSPLHFGNGTRLTVT.